The entry below describes one TCR beta chain. This clonotype occurred a few times. There is no known antigen for this receptor. Base qualities are not provided; no much larger clone lies one nucleotide away. TCR beta repertoires were profiled from peripheral blood of roughly 13 young patients with multiple sclerosis to demonstrate the VDJtools post-analysis software. The patients with multiple sclerosis were children and adolescents between about 6 and 17 years of age. The data derive from a study of post-analysis software for immune sequencing data (dated by TCRdb to 2013 to 2016). Study-level background: Relapsing-remitting, secondary progressive and progressive-relapsing multiple sclerosis were recorded as disease courses, and subtype annotation was lacking for some patients. The patient repertoires were compared against around eleven previously published healthy control repertoires obtained from donors aged roughly 6 to 26 years. A subset of samples was prepared in parallel using single-end sample barcoding, then pooled and co-amplified after Illumina adapter ligation. Here is what the overall study found, with its caveats: Roughly 5 TRBV segments, including TRBV5-6, TRBV5-1 and TRBV20-1, were significantly more frequent in patients than controls. The control group was slightly older than the multiple sclerosis patient group. When samples were clustered directly using the F measure, samples prepared in the same batch co-clustered strongly, which prompted a batch-effect correction. Significantly lower normalized Chao1 diversity was found in multiple sclerosis patients than in controls, suggesting substantial peripheral T-cell clonal expansion.

Library construction relied on PCR. The run used an Illumina HiSeq 2500. To reduce PCR and sequencing biases, unique molecular identifiers were incorporated into the TCR beta cDNA libraries. Every 1 to 10 million input T cells yielded approximately 500,000 cDNA molecules, meaning each molecule approximated one T cell. The patient libraries were prepared and sequenced with the same protocol used for the earlier healthy control dataset. Within a given batch, samples were prepared together, multiplexed and sequenced on the same HiSeq lane. The paper's processing steps were these. Raw barcoded reads were processed with MIGEC, discarding single-read molecular identifier groups before consensus assembly and CDR3 extraction. Clonotype tables were post-analysed with VDJtools, normalizing diversity by down-sampling all datasets to the smallest sample size. In repertoire overlap clustering, CDR3 amino acid sequences, but not nucleotide sequences, were matched to correct batch-related cross-sample contamination. TCRdb's own reprocessing of the public reads used fastp at Q25 and MiXCR and kept productive beta chains. Every CDR3 protein is listed once, alongside the most common genes and DNA of its rows. The V and J calls here are based on TCRdb, not the publication. Across this sample there are 450,000 to 700,000 distinct CDR3 sequences, with roughly 40% seen only once. Roughly 1.7% of the sample is in the top ten clones.

The CDR3 sequence holds 12 residues, the cysteine and phenylalanine included. Just CDR3 DNA is preserved here, 36 bases in frame from base 1. V is clipped by 6 bases and J by 4 bases, and the sequence between their germline boundaries is 7 bases long. The rearrangement joined TRBV12-3 or TRBV12-4 to TRBJ1-5; TRBD1 is perhaps the D gene, given 5 matching bases. This receptor was obtained from a girl aged 5-17 years with multiple sclerosis. The sample taken for sequencing was blood. The bases are TGTGCCAGCAGCCGACAGAATCAGCCCCAGCATTTT. This sequence encodes CASSRQNQPQHF.